Listed here is a single T cell receptor beta chain. The data derive from a study of blood T cell repertoires in COVID-19. Study overall: Sample material is recorded as cDNA or gDNA derived from T cells, B-cell-depleted T cells, or PBMCs.

Sequencing was performed with immunoSEQ multiplex PCR; in TCRdb, only in-frame clones are kept and a portion is missing. The sample shows 170,000 or so clones, about 88% of them seen only once. The sample taken for sequencing was peripheral blood. The receptor comes from a man between 60 and 75 years old with COVID-19, enrolled during active disease.

CDR3 sequence reads: CASSLAGAGVIDEQYF. Here the CDR3 DNA reads TGTGCCAGCAGCTTAGCTGGGGCAGGGGTGATCGACGAGCAGTACTTC. This chain uses TRBV7-2 with TRBJ2-7, with D tentatively TRBD1 (6 bases). Germline assignment: CDR1 SGHTA and CDR2 FQGNSA. Trimming stripped 0 bases from V and 5 bases from J, with 17 bases between. CDR3 length: 16 residues.